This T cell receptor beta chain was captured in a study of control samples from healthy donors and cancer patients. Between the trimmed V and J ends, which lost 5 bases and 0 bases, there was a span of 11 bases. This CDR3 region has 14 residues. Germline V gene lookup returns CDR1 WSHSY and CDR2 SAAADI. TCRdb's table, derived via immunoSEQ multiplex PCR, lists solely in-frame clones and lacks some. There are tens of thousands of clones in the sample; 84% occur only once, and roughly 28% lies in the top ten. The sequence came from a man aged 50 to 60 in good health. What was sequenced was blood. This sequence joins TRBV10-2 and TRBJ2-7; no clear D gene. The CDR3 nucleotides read TGCGCCAGCAGTCCATCGGACCGCTCCTACGAGCAGTACTTC. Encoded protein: CASSPSDRSYEQYF.